This T cell receptor (beta chain) was documented in a study of T cell responses to AZD1222 COVID-19 vaccine. Points from the study as a whole: There were repertoire samples only from the period after the peak T cell response.

The CDR3 is made up of 15 amino acids. Germline CDR1 and CDR2: SGHTA and FQGNSA. The germline V and J ends were trimmed by 0 bases and 9 bases, with 15 bases remaining between them. Some clones are missing from TCRdb's copy, which holds only in-frame ones; the method was immunoSEQ multiplex PCR. The sample shows more than 95,000 clones, roughly 87% of them seen only once. To note about this clone: Its target is unknown.

This TCR derives from an adult in good health. Sequences were derived from peripheral blood, sampled on day 0 of AZD1222 vaccination. The chain is built from TRBV7-2 and TRBJ2-1, with D perhaps matching TRBD1 (5 bases). CDR3 in amino acids: CASSLAQGLKVEQFF. In DNA, the CDR3 is TGTGCCAGCAGCTTAGCTCAGGGCCTCAAAGTTGAGCAGTTCTTC.